The source of this T cell receptor (beta chain) is a study of T cells in Graves' hyperthyroidism and ophthalmopathy. As regards this clonotype: Its specificity is not known.

Researchers took RNA transcripts and amplified the TCR beta CDR3 regions from them. When the TCR CDR3 underwent first-round RT-PCR, the HTBI primer set was used. TCRdb redid the calling of the multiplex PCR reads with MiXCR, one entry per CDR3 protein. The sample carries about 200,000 distinct CDR3 sequences, about a sixth recorded once. Patients were aged 18 to 65, had disease duration under 2 months, and had newly diagnosed hyperthyroidism. Those patients with uncontrolled infection, other autoimmune disease, pregnancy or lactation were excluded. V dropped 7 bases and J dropped 2 bases, with 10 bases sitting between them. In germline, CDR1 is MNHNS, CDR2 SASEGT. The CDR3 loop spans 13 amino acids. Study conclusions and caveats: Median prediction lead before ophthalmopathy onset was 5 to 7 months with the model.

Sample: blood. The origin of this receptor is a woman aged 50 to 65 with Graves' hyperthyroidism. The chain joins TRBV6-1 to TRBJ2-3; no clear D. The CDR3 spells CASTPPFTDTQYF. The CDR3 DNA reads as TGTGCCAGCACTCCTCCCTTCACAGATACGCAGTATTTT.